The sequence of this TCR beta chain was determined in a study of T-cell memory formation after mild COVID-19. V was trimmed by 1 base and J by 8 bases, leaving 17 bases between them. The germline V gene has CDR1 SGHNT and CDR2 YENEEA. The CDR3 contains 15 residues. This clonotype appeared a few times. TCRdb reprocessed the 5' RACE reads with MiXCR, giving one entry per CDR3 protein. The sample carries some 160,000 distinct CDR3 sequences, approximately 13% recorded once. This sequence originates from a man between 18 and 29 years old who had mild COVID-19 (a few samples of this study predate the infection). Cell type and time point are not known. Sequenced material: PBMCs or a T cell subset sorted from them (not recorded which). The gene calls are TRBV11-3 and TRBJ1-1, with D uncertain. The CDR3 DNA reads TGTGCCAGCAGCTTAGGTTCGGCTCCCGACCGAGAAGCTTTCTTT. It encodes CASSLGSAPDREAFF.